The text below deals with one T cell receptor beta chain. The use of a sample-barcoded 5' primer and a J-beta primer mix characterized a second PCR of roughly 6 to 11 cycles. From the 5' RACE reads, TCRdb called clonotypes with MiXCR, one entry per CDR3 protein. Found here are approximately 880,000 distinct CDR3 sequences, 40% to 60% of them singletons; the top ten hold 10% to 15%. The junction had 10 bases not matched to a gene; V was cut back by 8 bases and J by 8 bases. The CDR3 loop spans 13 amino acids. The germline CDR1 and CDR2 sequences are SGHNT and YENEEA. These data belong to a study of blood T cells in healthy people across ages.

The rearrangement links TRBV11-3 to TRBJ1-2; 8 nucleotides align to TRBD1. This receptor was identified in a young man in good health. Sequencing was done on a sample of blood. The CDR3 bases are TGTGCCAGCGGCAACAGGGGGTGGTTGGGCTACACCTTC. Translating gives CASGNRGWLGYTF. Supplemented by reference TRBV11-3 and TRBJ1-2, the full variable domain reads EAGVVQSPRYKIIEKKQPVAFWCNPISGHNTLYWYLQNLGQGPELLIRYENEEAVDDSQLPKDRFSAERLKGVDSTLKIQPAELGDSAVYLCASGNRGWLGYTFGSGTRLTVV.